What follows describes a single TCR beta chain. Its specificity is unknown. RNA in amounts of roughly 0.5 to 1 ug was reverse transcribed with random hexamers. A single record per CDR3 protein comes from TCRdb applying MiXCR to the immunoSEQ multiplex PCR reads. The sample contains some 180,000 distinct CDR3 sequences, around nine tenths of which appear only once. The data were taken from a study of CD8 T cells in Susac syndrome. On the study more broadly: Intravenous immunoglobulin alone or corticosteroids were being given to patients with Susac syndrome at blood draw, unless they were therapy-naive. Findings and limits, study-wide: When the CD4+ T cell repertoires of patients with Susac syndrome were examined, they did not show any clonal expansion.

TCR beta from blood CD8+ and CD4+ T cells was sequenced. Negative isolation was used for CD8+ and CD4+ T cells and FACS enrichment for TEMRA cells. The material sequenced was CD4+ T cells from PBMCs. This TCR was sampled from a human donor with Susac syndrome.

The CDR3 loop reads CASSLRRGASEKLFF. Here the CDR3 DNA reads TGTGCCAGCAGCTTAAGGCGGGGGGCGAGTGAAAAACTGTTTTTT. The rearrangement joins TRBV7-8 to TRBJ1-4; TRBD1 is a possible D gene (6 bases). Germline V gene data show CDR1 as SGHVS and CDR2 as FQNEAQ. This CDR3 is built from 15 residues. Trimming pared 2 bases from V and 7 bases from J, leaving 14 bases between.